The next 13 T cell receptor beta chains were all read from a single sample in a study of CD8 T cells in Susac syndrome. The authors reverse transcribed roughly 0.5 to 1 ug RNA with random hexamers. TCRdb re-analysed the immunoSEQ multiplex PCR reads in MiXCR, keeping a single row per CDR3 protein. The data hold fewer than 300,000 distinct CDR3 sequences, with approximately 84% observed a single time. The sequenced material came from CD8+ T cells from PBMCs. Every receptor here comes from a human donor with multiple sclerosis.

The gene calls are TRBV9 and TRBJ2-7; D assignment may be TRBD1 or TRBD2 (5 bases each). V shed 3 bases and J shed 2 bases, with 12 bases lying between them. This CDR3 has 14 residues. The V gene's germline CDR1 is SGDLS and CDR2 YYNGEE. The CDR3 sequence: CASSGGILPYEQYF. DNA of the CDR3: TGTGCCAGCAGCGGGGGGATCTTACCCTACGAGCAGTACTTC.

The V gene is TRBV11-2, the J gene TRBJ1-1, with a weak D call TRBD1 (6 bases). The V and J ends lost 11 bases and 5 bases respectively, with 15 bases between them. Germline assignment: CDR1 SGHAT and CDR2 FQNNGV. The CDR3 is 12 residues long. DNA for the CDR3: TGTGCCGGCCTGGTTAGGGGGACTGAAGCTTTCTTT. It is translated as CAGLVRGTEAFF.

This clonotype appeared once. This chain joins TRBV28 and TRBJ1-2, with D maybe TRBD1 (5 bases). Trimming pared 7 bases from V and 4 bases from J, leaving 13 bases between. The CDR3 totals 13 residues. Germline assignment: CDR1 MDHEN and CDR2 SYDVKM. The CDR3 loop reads CASTLAGVYGYTF. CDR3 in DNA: TGTGCCAGCACCCTGGCGGGGGTCTATGGCTACACCTTC.

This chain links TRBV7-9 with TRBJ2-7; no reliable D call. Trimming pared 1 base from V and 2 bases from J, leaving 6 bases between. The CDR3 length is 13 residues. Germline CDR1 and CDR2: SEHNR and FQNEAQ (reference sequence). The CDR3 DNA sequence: TGTGCCAGCAGCTTAGACGGTACCTACGAGCAGTACTTC. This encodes CASSLDGTYEQYF.

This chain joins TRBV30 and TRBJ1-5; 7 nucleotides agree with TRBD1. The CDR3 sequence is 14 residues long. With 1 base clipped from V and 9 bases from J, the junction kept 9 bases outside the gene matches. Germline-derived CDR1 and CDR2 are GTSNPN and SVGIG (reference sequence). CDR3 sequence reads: CAWSARTGFRPQHF. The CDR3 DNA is TGTGCCTGGAGTGCCCGGACAGGCTTTCGGCCCCAGCATTTT.

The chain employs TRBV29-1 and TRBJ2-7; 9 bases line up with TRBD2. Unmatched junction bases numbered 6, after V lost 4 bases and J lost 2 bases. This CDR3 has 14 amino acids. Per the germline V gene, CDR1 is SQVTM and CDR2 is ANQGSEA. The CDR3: CSVGFGGRAYEQYF. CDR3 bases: TGCAGCGTTGGGTTCGGCGGGAGGGCCTACGAGCAGTACTTC.

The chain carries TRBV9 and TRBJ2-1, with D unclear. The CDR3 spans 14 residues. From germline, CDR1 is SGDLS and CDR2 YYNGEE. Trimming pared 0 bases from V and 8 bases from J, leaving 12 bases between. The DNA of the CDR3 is TGTGCCAGCAGCGTAGGGCAGGCCCTCCATGAGCAGTTCTTC. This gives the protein CASSVGQALHEQFF.

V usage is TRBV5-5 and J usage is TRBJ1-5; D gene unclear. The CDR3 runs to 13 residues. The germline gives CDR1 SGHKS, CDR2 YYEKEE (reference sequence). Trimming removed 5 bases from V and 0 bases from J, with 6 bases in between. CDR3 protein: CASRVGSNQPQHF. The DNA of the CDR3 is TGTGCCAGCAGGGTGGGTAGCAATCAGCCCCAGCATTTT.

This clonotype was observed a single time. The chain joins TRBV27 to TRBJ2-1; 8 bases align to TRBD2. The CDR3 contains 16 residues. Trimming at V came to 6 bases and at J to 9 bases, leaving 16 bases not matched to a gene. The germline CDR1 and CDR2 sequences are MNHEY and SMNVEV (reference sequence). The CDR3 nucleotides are TGTGCCAGCAGCTACACCTTAGCGGGGCCCCCGGGTGAGCAGTTCTTC. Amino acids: CASSYTLAGPPGEQFF.

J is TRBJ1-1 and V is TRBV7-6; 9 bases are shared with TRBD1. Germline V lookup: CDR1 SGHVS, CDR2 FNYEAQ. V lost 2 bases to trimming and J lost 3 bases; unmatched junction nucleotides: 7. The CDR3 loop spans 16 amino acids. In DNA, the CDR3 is TGTGCCAGCAGCTTACGAGGGACAGGGATGTACACTGAAGCTTTCTTT. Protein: CASSLRGTGMYTEAFF.

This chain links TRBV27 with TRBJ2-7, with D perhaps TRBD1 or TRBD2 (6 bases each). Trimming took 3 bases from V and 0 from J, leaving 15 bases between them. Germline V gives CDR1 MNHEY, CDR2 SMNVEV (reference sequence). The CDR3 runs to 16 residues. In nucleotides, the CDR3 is TGTGCCAGCAGTTTCCGAGGGGGGAGGAGCTCCTACGAGCAGTACTTC. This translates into CASSFRGGRSSYEQYF.

CDR3 residues: CASSYSWTSFTDTQYF. CDR3 nucleotides: TGTGCCAGCAGTTACTCATGGACTAGCTTCACAGATACGCAGTATTTT. The rearrangement links TRBV6-2 or TRBV6-3 to TRBJ2-3; 8 bases fit TRBD2. The CDR3 length is 16 residues. Germline CDR1 MNHEY, CDR2 SVGEGT. The ends lost 0 bases at V and 2 bases at J; junction bases unmatched: 4.

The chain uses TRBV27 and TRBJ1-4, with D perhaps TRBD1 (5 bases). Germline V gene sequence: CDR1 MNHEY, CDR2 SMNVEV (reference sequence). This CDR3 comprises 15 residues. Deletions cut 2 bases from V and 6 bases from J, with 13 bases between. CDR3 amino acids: CASSLRGRGHEKLFF. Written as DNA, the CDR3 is TGTGCCAGCAGTTTACGGGGCAGAGGGCATGAAAAACTGTTTTTT.